The sample holds one count of the clone carrying this T cell receptor beta chain. This CDR3 comprises 17 residues. Deletions cut 2 bases from V and 4 bases from J, with 19 bases between. Germline V lookup: CDR1 PRHDT, CDR2 FYEKMQ (reference sequence). This sample was included in a study of cytomegalovirus exposure and HLA in healthy donors. Study-level background: It was reported in a later analysis that the approximately 110 validation repertoires used the same platform as the approximately 650 first-cohort repertoires.

Libraries were prepared by immunoSEQ multiplex PCR; TCRdb keeps only in-frame clonotypes and omits some of them. The data show under 200,000 clones, with roughly 96% seen just once and 0.89% held by the top ten. The roughly 120-subject validation cohort, separate from the 666-subject first cohort, included the donors. The source of this sequence is a young woman in good health and CMV-seronegative. The chain links TRBV13 to TRBJ2-3, with a possible D match to TRBD2 (5 bases). Sample: PBMCs. The CDR3 loop is CASSLMTTGDAADTQYF. The CDR3 DNA is TGTGCCAGCAGCTTAATGACGACCGGGGATGCGGCAGATACGCAGTATTTT.